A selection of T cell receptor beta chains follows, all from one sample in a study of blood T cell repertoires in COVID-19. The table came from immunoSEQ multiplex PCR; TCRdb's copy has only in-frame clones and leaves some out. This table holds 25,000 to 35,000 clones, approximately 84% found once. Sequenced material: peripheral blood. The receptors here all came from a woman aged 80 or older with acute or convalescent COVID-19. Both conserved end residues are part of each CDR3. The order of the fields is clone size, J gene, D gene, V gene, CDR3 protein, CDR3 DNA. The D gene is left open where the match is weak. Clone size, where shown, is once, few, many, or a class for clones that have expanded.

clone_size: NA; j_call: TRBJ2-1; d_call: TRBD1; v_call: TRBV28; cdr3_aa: CASGTGFNEQFF; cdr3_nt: TGTGCCAGCGGGACAGGGTTCAATGAGCAGTTCTTC
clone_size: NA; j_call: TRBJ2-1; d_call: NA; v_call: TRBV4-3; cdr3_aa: CASSQAFWGRSNEQFF; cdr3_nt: TGCGCCAGCAGCCAGGCGTTTTGGGGGCGAAGCAATGAGCAGTTCTTC
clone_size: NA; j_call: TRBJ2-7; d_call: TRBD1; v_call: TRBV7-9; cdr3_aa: CASSLVRGTGNYEQYF; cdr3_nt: TGTGCCAGCAGCTTAGTTCGCGGGACAGGAAACTACGAGCAGTACTTC
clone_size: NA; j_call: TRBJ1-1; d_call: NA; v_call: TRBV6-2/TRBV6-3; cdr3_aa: CASSRQFLNTEAFF; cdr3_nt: TGTGCCAGCAGCCGACAGTTTCTGAACACTGAAGCTTTCTTT
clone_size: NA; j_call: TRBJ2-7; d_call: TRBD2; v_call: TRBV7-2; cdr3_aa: CASSPPPLAGGDEQYF; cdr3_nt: TGTGCCAGCAGCCCCCCACCTTTAGCGGGAGGGGACGAGCAGTACTTC
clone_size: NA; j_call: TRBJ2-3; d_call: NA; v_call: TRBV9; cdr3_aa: CASSVRTSADTQYF; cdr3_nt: TGTGCCAGCAGCGTCCGGACTTCGGCAGATACGCAGTATTTT
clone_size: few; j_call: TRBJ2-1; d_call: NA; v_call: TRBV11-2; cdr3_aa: CASSLGAVHNEQFF; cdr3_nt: TGTGCCAGCAGCTTAGGGGCCGTCCACAATGAGCAGTTCTTC
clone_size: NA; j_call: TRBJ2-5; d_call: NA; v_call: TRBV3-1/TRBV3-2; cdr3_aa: CASSPTGNQETQYF; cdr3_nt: TGTGCCAGCAGCCCCACAGGGAACCAAGAGACCCAGTACTTC
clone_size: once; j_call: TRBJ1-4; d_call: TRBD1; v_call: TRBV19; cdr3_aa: CASSIEGARKEKLFF; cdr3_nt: TGTGCCAGTAGTATTGAGGGGGCGAGGAAAGAAAAACTGTTTTTT
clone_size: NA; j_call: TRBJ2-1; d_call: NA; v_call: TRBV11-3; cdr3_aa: CASSLNQGNEQFF; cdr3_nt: TGTGCCAGCAGCTTAAACCAGGGGAATGAGCAGTTCTTC
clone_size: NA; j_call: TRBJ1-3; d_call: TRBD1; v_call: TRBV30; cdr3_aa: CASGRWDREGPNSGNTIYF; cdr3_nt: TGTGCCTCAGGCCGGTGGGACAGGGAGGGACCGAACTCTGGAAACACCATATATTTT
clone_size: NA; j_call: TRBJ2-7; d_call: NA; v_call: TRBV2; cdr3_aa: CASSEALGPYSYEQYF; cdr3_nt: TGTGCCAGCAGTGAAGCGCTGGGCCCCTACTCCTACGAGCAGTACTTC
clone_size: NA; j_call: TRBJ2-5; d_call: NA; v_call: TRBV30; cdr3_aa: CAWSVNGETQYF; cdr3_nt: TGTGCCTGGAGTGTAAACGGGGAGACCCAGTACTTC
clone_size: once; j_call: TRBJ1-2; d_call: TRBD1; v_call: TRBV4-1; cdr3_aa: CASSPRGDYGYTF; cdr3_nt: TGCGCCAGCAGCCCCAGGGGGGACTATGGCTACACCTTC
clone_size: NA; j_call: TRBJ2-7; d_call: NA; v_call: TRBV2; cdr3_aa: CASGRGYEQYF; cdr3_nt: TGTGCCAGCGGCAGGGGCTACGAGCAGTACTTC
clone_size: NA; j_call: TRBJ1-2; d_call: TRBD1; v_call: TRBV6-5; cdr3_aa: CASSYHDRGGGYTF; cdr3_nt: TGTGCCAGCAGTTACCATGACAGGGGTGGTGGCTACACCTTC
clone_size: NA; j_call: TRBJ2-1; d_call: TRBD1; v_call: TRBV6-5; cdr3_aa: CASSKDRGAYNEQFF; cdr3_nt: TGTGCCAGCAGCAAGGACAGGGGCGCCTACAATGAGCAGTTCTTC
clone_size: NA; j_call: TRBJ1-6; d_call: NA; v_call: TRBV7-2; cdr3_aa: CASSFRRGESPLHF; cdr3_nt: TGTGCCAGCAGCTTTCGCAGGGGTGAATCACCCCTCCACTTT
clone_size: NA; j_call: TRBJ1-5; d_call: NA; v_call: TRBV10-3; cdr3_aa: CAISEYQGQPQHF; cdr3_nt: TGTGCCATCAGTGAGTACCAGGGTCAGCCCCAGCATTTT
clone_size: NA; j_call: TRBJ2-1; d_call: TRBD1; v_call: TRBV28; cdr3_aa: CASSPQGDYNEQFF; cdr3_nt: TGTGCCAGCAGTCCTCAGGGGGACTACAATGAGCAGTTCTTC
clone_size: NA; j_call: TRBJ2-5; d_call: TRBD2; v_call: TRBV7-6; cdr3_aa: CASSLPTSGRRGETQYF; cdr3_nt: TGTGCCAGCAGCTTACCGACTAGCGGCCGGCGGGGGGAGACCCAGTACTTC
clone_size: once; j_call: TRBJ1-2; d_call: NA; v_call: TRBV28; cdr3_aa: CASSFPRASYYGYTF; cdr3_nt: TGTGCCAGCAGTTTCCCCCGCGCGTCCTACTATGGCTACACCTTC
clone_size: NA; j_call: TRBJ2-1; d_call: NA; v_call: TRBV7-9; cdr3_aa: CASNTYNEQFF; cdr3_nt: TGTGCCAGCAATACCTACAATGAGCAGTTCTTC
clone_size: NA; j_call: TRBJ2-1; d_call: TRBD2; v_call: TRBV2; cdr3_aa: CASSPTSGGPNEQFF; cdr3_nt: TGTGCCAGCAGTCCGACTAGCGGGGGGCCCAATGAGCAGTTCTTC
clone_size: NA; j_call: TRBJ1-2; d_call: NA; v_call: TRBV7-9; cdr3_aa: CASSSLNYGYTF; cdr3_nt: TGTGCCAGCAGCTCCCTTAACTATGGCTACACCTTC
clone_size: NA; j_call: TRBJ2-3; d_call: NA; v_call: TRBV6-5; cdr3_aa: CASSPRESTDTQYF; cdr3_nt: TGTGCCAGCAGCCCGAGGGAGAGTACAGATACGCAGTATTTT
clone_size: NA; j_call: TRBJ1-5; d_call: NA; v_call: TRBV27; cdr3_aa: CASSSLYSNQPQHF; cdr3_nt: TGTGCCAGCAGTAGCCTATATAGCAATCAGCCCCAGCATTTT
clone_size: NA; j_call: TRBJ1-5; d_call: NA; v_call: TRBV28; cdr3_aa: CASSLWTDNQPQHF; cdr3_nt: TGTGCCAGCAGTCTGTGGACAGACAATCAGCCCCAGCATTTT
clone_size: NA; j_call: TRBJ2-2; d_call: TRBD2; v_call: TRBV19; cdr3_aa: CASSIAGGNTGELFF; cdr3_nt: TGTGCCAGTAGTATTGCGGGGGGAAACACCGGGGAGCTGTTTTTT
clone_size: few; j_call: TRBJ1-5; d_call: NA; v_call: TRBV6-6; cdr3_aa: CASTLLWGGNQPQHF; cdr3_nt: TGTGCCAGCACCCTTCTCTGGGGCGGCAATCAGCCCCAGCATTTT
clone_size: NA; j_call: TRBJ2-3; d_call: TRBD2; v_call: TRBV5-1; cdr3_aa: CASSLDSGRTDTQYF; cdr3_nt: TGCGCCAGCAGCTTGGATAGCGGGAGAACAGATACGCAGTATTTT
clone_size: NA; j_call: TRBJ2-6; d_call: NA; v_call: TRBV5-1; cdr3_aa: CASSPSRASGANVLTF; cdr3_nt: TGCGCCAGCAGCCCCTCGAGAGCATCTGGGGCCAACGTCCTGACTTTC
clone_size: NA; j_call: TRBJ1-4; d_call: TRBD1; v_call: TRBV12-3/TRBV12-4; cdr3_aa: CASSRQGGEKLFF; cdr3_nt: TGTGCCAGCAGTCGACAGGGGGGTGAAAAACTGTTTTTT
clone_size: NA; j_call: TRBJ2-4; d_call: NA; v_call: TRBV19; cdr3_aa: CASSLLLTKNIQYF; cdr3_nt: TGTGCCAGTAGCTTACTCCTAACCAAAAACATTCAGTACTTC
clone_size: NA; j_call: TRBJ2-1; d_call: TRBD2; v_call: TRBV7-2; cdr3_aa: CASSLRTSGGAVEQFF; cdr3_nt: TGTGCCAGCAGCTTACGGACTAGCGGGGGGGCGGTTGAGCAGTTCTTC
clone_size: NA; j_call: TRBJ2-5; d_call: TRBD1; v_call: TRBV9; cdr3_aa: CASSVAGQGGQETQYF; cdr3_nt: TGTGCCAGCAGCGTAGCGGGACAGGGGGGCCAAGAGACCCAGTACTTC
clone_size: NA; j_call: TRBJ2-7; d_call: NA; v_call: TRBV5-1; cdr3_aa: CASSFRPEGEQYF; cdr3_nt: TGCGCCAGCAGCTTCCGCCCGGAGGGCGAGCAGTACTTC
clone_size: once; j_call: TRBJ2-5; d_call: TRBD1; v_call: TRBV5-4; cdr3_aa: CASSTRTGTETQYF; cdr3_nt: TGTGCCAGCAGCACACGGACAGGGACGGAGACCCAGTACTTC